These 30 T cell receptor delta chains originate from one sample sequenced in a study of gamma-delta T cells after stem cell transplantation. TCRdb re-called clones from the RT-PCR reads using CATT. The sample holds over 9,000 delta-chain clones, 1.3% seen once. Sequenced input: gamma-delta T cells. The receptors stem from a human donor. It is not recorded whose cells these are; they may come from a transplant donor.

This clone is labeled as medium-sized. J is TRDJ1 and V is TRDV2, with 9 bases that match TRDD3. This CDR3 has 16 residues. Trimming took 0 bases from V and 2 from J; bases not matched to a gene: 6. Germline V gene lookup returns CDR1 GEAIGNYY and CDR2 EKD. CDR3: CACDTLGDPNTDKLIF. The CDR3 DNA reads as TGTGCCTGTGACACCCTGGGGGATCCTAATACCGATAAACTCATCTTT.

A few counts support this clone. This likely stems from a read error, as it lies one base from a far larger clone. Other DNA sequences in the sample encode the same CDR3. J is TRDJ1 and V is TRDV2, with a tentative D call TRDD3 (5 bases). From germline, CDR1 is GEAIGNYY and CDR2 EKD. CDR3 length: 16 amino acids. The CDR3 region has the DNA TGTGCCTGTGACAGGGTGGGGACCCCCGGCGCCGATAAACTTATCTTT. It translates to CACDRVGTPGADKLIF.

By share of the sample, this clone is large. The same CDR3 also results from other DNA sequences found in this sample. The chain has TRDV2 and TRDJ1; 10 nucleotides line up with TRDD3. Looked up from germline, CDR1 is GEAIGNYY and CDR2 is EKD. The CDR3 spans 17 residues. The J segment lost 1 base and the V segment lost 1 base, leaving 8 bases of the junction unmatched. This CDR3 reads CACDTMLGDRGTDKLIF. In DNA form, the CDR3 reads TGTGCCTGTGACACTATGCTGGGGGATAGGGGCACCGATAAACTCATCTTT.

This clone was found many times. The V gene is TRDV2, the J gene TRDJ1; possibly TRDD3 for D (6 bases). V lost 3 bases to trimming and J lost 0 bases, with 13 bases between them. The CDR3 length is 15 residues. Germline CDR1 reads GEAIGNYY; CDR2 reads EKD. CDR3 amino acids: CACDALGGYTDKLIF. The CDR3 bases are TGTGCCTGTGACGCTTTGGGGGGGTACACCGATAAACTCATCTTT.

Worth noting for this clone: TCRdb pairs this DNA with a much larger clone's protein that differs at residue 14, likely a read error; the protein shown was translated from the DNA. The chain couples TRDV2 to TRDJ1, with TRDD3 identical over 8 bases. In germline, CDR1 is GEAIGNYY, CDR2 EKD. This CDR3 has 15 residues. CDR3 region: CACDLLGDFTDKLTF. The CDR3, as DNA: TGTGCCTGTGACTTGCTGGGGGACTTCACCGATAAACTCACCTTT.

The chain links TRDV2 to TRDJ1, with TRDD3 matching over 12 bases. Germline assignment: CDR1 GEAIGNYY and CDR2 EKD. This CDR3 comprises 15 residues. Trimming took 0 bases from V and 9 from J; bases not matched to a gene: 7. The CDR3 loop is CACDTLGDTRGQLIF. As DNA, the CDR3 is TGTGCCTGTGACACCCTGGGGGATACGCGGGGGCAACTCATCTTT.

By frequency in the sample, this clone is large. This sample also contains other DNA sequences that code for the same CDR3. As DNA, the CDR3 is TGTGCCTGTGACACCGTGGGGGATAAAACGTACACCGATAAACTCATCTTT. Protein sequence: CACDTVGDKTYTDKLIF. The chain carries TRDV2 and TRDJ1; 9 bases map to TRDD3. From germline, CDR1 is GEAIGNYY and CDR2 EKD. The CDR3 consists of 17 residues. Germline trimming cut 0 bases from V and 0 bases from J; bases unmatched to any gene: 7.

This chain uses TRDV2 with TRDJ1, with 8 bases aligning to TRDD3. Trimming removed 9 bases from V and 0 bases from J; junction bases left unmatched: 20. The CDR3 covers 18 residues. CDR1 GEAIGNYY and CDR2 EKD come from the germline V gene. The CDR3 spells CAPGKLGGPAPYTDKLIF. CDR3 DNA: TGTGCCCCTGGCAAACTGGGGGGGCCCGCGCCGTACACCGATAAACTCATCTTT.

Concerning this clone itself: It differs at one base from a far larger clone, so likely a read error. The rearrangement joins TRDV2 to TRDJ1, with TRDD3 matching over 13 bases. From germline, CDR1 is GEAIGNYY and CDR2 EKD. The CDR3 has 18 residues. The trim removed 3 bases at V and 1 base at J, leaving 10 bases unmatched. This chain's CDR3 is CACDGLTGGYAATDKLIF. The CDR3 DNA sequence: TGTGCCTGTGACGGGTTAACTGGGGGATACGCGGCCACCGATAAACTCATCTTT.

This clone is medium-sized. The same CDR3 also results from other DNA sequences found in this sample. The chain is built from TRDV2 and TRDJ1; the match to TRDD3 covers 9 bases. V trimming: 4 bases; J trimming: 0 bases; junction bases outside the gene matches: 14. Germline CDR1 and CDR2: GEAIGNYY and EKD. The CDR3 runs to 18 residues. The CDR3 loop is CACDSVLGDPQYTDKLIF. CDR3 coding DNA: TGTGCCTGTGATTCCGTACTGGGGGACCCTCAGTACACCGATAAACTCATCTTT.

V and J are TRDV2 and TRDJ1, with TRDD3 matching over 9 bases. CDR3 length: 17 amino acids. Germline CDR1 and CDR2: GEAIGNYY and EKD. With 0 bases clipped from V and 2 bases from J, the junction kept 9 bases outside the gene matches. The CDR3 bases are TGTGCCTGTGACACCCTCGTACTGGGGGACGATACCGATAAACTCATCTTT. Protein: CACDTLVLGDDTDKLIF.

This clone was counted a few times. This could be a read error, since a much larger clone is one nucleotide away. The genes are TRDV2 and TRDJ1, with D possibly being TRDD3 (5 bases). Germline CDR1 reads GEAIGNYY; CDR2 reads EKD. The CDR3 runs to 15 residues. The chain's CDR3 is CACGTVGSYTDKLIF. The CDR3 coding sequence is TGTGCCTGTGGCACCGTGGGATCTTACACCGATAAACTCATCTTT.

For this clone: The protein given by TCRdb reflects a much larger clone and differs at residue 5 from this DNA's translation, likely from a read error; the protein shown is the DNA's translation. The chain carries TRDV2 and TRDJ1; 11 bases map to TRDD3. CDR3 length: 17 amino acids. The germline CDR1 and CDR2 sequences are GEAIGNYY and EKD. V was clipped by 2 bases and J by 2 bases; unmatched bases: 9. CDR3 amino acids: CACDSLLGDKRTDKLIF. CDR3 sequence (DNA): TGTGCCTGTGACAGCCTACTGGGGGATAAAAGGACCGATAAACTCATCTTT.

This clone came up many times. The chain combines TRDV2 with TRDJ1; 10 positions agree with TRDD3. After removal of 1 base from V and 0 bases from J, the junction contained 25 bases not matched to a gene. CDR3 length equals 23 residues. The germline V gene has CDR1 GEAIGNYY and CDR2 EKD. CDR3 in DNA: TGTGCCTGTGACACTAGTCCTACGACCTGGGGGATAGGGGATAGACCCTACACCGATAAACTCATCTTT. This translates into CACDTSPTTWGIGDRPYTDKLIF.

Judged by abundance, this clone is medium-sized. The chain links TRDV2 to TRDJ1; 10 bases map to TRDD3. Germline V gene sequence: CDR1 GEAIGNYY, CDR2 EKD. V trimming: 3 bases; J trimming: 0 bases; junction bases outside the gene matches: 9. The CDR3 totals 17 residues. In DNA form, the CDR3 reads TGTGCCTGTGACGCCTTTTTTGGGGGATACAACACCGATAAACTCATCTTT. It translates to CACDAFFGGYNTDKLIF.

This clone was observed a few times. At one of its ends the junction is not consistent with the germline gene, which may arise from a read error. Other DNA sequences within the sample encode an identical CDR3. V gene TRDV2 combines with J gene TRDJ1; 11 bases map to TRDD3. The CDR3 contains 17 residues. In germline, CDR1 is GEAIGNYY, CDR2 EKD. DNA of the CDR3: TGTGCCTGCAATCCTCTGGGGGATACTCTATACACCGACAAACTCATCTTT. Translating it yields CACNPLGDTLYTDKLIF.

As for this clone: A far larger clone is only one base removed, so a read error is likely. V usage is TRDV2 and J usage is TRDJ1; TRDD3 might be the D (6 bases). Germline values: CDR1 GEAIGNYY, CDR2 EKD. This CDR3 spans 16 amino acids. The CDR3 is CACGTVGGPYTDKLIF. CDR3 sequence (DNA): TGTGCCTGTGGCACCGTCGGGGGACCTTACACCGATAAACTCATCTTT.

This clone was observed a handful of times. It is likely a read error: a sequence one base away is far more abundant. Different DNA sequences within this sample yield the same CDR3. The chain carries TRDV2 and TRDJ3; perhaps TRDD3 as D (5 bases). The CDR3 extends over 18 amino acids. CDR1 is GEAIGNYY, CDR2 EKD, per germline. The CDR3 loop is CACDGTGTSSWDTRQMFF. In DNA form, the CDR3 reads TGTGCCTGTGACGGCACCGGAACGAGCTCCTGGGACACCCGACAGATGTTTTTT.

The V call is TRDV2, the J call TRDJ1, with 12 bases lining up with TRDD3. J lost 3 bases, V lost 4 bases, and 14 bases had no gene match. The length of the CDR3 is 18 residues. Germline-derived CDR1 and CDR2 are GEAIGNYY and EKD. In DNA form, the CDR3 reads TGTGCCTGTGATCCCGTACTGGGGGATACTCGAGGGGCCGATAAACTCATCTTT. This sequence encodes CACDPVLGDTRGADKLIF.

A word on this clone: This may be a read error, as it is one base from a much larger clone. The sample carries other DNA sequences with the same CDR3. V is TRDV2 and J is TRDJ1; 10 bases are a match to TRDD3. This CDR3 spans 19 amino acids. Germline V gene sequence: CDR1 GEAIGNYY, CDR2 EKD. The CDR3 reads CACDSVLLGDSLDTDKLIF. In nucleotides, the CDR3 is TGCGCCTGTGACTCGGTATTACTGGGGGATTCTTTAGACACCGATAAACTCATCTTT.

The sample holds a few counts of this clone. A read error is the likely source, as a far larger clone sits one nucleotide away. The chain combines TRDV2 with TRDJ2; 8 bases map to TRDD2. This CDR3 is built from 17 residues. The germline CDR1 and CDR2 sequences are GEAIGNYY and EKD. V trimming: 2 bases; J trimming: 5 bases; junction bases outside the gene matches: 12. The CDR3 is CACDNLPTRLPTAQLFF. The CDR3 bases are TGTGCCTGTGACAATCTTCCTACGCGCCTTCCTACAGCACAACTCTTCTTT.

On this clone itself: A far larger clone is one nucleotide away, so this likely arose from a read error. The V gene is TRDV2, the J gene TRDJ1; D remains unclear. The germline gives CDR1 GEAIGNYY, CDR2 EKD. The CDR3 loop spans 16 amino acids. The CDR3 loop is CACDTVLERYTGKLIF. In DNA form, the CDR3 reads TGTGCCTGTGACACCGTTCTGGAAAGGTACACCGGTAAACTCATCTTT.

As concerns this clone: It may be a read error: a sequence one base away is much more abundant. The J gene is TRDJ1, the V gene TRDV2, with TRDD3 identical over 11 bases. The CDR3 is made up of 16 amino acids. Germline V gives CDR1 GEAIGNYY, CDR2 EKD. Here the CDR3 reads CARDRLGDKRTDKLIF. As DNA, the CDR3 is TGTGCCCGTGACCGACTGGGGGATAAGCGGACCGATAAACTCATCTTT.

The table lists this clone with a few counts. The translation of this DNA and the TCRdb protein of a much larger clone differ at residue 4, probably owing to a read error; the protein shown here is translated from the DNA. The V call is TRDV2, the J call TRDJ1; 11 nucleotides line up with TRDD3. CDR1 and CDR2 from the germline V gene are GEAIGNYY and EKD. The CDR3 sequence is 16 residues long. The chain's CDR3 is CACGTVGDTRITKLIF. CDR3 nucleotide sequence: TGTGCCTGTGGCACCGTGGGGGATACGCGAATTACTAAACTCATCTTT.

The CDR3 DNA follows: TGTGCCTGTGACACCGCCTCTGGGGGATACGCCACTAGGTCCTGGGACACCCGACAGATGTTTTTC. It specifies CACDTASGGYATRSWDTRQMFF. The chain couples TRDV2 to TRDJ3, with 12 bases matching TRDD3. Germline trimming cut 0 bases from V and 1 base from J; bases unmatched to any gene: 12. The length of the CDR3 is 22 residues. Per the germline V gene, CDR1 is GEAIGNYY and CDR2 is EKD.

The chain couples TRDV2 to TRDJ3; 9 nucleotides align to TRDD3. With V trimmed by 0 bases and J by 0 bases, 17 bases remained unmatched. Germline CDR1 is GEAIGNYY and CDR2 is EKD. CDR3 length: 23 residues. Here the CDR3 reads CACDTVRENVLGESSWDTRQMFF. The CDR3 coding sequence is TGTGCCTGTGACACCGTACGGGAGAACGTACTGGGGGAGAGCTCCTGGGACACCCGACAGATGTTTTTC.

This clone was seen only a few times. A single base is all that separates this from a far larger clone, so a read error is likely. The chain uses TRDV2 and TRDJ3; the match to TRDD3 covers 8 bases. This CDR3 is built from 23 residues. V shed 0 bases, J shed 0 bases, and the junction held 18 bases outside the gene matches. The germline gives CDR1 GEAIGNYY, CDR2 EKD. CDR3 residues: CACDTVHYATGGDSSWDTRQMFF. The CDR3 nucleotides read TGTGCCTGTGACACCGTACACTACGCTACTGGGGGGGACAGCTCCTGGGACACCCGACAGATGTTTTTC.

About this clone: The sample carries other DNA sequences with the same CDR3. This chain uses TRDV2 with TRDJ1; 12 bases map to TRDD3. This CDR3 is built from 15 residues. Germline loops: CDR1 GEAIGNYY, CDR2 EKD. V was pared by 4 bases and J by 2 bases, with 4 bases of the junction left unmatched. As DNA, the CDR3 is TGTGCCTGTGATCGACTGGGGGATACTACCGATAAACTCATCTTT. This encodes CACDRLGDTTDKLIF.

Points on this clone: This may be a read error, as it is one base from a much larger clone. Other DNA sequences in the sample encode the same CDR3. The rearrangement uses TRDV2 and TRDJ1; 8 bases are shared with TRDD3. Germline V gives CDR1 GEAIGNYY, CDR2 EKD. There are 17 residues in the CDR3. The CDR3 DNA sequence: TGTGCCTGTGACACCTTGGCCCAAACTGGGGATACCGATAAGCTCATCTTT. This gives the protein CACDTLAQTGDTDKLIF.

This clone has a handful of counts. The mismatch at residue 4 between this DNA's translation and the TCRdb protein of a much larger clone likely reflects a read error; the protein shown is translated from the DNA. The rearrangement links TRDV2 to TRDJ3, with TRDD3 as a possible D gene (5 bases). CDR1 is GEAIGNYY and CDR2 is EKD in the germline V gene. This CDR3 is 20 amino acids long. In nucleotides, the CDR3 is TGTGCCTGTGTCACCGCCTCGAGGGGGCCCAGCTCCTGGGACACCCGACAGATGTTTTTC. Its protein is CACVTASRGPSSWDTRQMFF.